The 15 T cell receptor beta chains presented below share a single source sample, sequenced in a study of technical replicates of blood from a handful of donors. The protocol was immunoSEQ multiplex PCR, while the TCRdb copy is restricted to in-frame clones and leaves out a portion. The top ten hold approximately 0.27% of the sample, which has approximately 82,000 clones, 85% to 95% seen once. Input material: T cells isolated from PBMCs. Receptors originate from a human donor in good health.

The rearrangement joins TRBV6-5 to TRBJ2-3, with TRBD2 identical over 12 bases. CDR1 and CDR2 (germline): MNHEY, SVGAGI. The CDR3 length is 15 residues. J lost 7 bases, V lost 5 bases, and 7 bases had no gene match. CDR3 loop: CASSALAGGLYTQYF. CDR3 coding DNA: TGTGCCAGCAGTGCCCTAGCGGGGGGGCTGTATACGCAGTATTTT.

The chain joins TRBV4-1 to TRBJ2-3; 10 bases fit TRBD1. Germline loops: CDR1 MGHRA, CDR2 YSYEKL. Trimming at V came to 5 bases and at J to 4 bases, leaving 12 bases not matched to a gene. The CDR3 runs to 17 residues. The CDR3 sequence is CASSSPKPGQGSDTQYF. The CDR3 DNA reads as TGCGCCAGCAGCTCCCCCAAACCGGGACAGGGGTCAGATACGCAGTATTTT.

The chain joins TRBV4-1 to TRBJ1-3; D ambiguous. Trimming stripped 1 base from V and 0 bases from J, with 7 bases between. CDR1 and CDR2 from the germline V gene are MGHRA and YSYEKL. The CDR3 has 15 amino acids. The CDR3 loop is CASSQADSSGNTIYF. In DNA, the CDR3 is TGCGCCAGCAGCCAAGCAGACTCCTCTGGAAACACCATATATTTT.

The rearrangement joins TRBV4-2 to TRBJ2-7; 7 bases line up with TRBD2. Per germline, CDR1 LGHNA and CDR2 YNFKEQ. The J segment lost 4 bases and the V segment lost 0 bases, leaving 12 bases of the junction unmatched. CDR3 length: 17 residues. DNA for the CDR3: TGTGCCAGCAGCCAAGACGAGGGAGGGCCCCTACGGTACGAGCAGTACTTC. Translated, it gives CASSQDEGGPLRYEQYF.

This clone was seen just once. J is TRBJ1-4 and V is TRBV6-5, with 8 bases identical to TRBD1. The CDR3 totals 15 residues. CDR1 is MNHEY and CDR2 is SVGAGI in the germline V gene. Germline trimming cut 2 bases from V and 4 bases from J; bases unmatched to any gene: 3. CDR3 in DNA: TGTGCCAGCAGTTACCAGGGACAGGTTAATGAAAAACTGTTTTTT. Protein sequence: CASSYQGQVNEKLFF.

This chain connects TRBV9 to TRBJ2-5; 9 bases fit TRBD1. Unmatched junction bases numbered 6, after V lost 4 bases and J lost 2 bases. Germline CDR1 SGDLS, CDR2 YYNGEE. The CDR3 is 15 residues long. CDR3 in amino acids: CASSKGQGIQETQYF. DNA of the CDR3: TGTGCCAGCAGCAAGGGACAGGGAATTCAAGAGACCCAGTACTTC.

The genes are TRBV6-6 and TRBJ2-5; 9 bases match TRBD2. CDR3 length: 15 residues. Looked up from germline, CDR1 is MNHNY and CDR2 is SVGAGI (reference sequence). Unmatched junction bases numbered 9, after V lost 6 bases and J lost 4 bases. The CDR3 DNA is TGTGCCAGCAGCACGCTGCGGGAGGGCCTAGAGACCCAGTACTTC. Amino acids: CASSTLREGLETQYF.

The chain combines TRBV9 with TRBJ2-1; TRBD1 matches at 9 bases. CDR3 size: 15 residues. In germline, CDR1 is SGDLS, CDR2 YYNGEE. Germline trimming cut 3 bases from V and 1 base from J; bases unmatched to any gene: 2. The chain's CDR3 is CASSGGQGSYNEQFF. The CDR3 DNA is TGTGCCAGCAGCGGGGGACAGGGATCCTACAATGAGCAGTTCTTC.

The table lists this clone with a count of one. V usage is TRBV14 and J usage is TRBJ2-3; D might be TRBD2 (6 bases). The V gene lost 0 bases and the J gene lost 4 bases, with 8 bases spanning the gap. This CDR3 has 14 amino acids. CDR1 is SGHDN, CDR2 FVKESK, per germline. CDR3 loop: CASSQETSPDTQYF. In DNA form, the CDR3 reads TGTGCCAGCAGCCAAGAAACTAGCCCAGATACGCAGTATTTT.

This sequence joins TRBV6-5 and TRBJ1-4; perhaps TRBD1 as D (6 bases). The germline V and J ends were trimmed by 2 bases and 4 bases, with 11 bases remaining between them. The CDR3 covers 15 residues. Germline loops: CDR1 MNHEY, CDR2 SVGAGI. The CDR3 DNA follows: TGTGCCAGCAGTTACCAGGGGCGGATTAATGAAAAACTGTTTTTT. Encoded protein: CASSYQGRINEKLFF.

V gene TRBV4-1 combines with J gene TRBJ2-7, with a possible D match to TRBD2 (5 bases). CDR3 length: 16 residues. Per germline, CDR1 MGHRA and CDR2 YSYEKL. V dropped 1 base and J dropped 4 bases, with 17 bases sitting between them. The CDR3 reads CASSQVFRTSGYEQYF. The CDR3 nucleotides read TGCGCCAGCAGCCAAGTCTTCAGGACGTCGGGATACGAGCAGTACTTC.

The V call is TRBV28, the J call TRBJ2-7; 9 nucleotides align to TRBD1. CDR3 length: 15 residues. Germline V CDR1 and CDR2: MDHEN, SYDVKM. V dropped 7 bases and J dropped 5; count of bases not matched to a gene: 12. The CDR3 coding sequence is TGTGCCAGCATAGGACCCGGGACAGGGAGGAACGAGCAGTACTTC. It codes for CASIGPGTGRNEQYF.

J is TRBJ2-2 and V is TRBV7-8; possible D gene TRBD1, 5 bases. V lost 5 bases to trimming and J lost 8 bases, with 15 bases between them. The length of the CDR3 is 14 residues. Germline assignment: CDR1 SGHVS and CDR2 FQNEAQ. The CDR3 DNA sequence: TGTGCCAGCAGCCCCCAGGGTATGAGGGGGGAGCTGTTTTTT. It codes for CASSPQGMRGELFF.

The chain employs TRBV15 and TRBJ2-1, with D possibly TRBD2 on 6 matching bases. V was shortened by 2 bases and J by 8 bases, with 19 bases between the two germline ends. CDR1 and CDR2 from the germline V gene are LNHNV and YYDKDF (reference sequence). The CDR3 sequence is 16 residues long. For the CDR3, the DNA is TGTGCCACCAGCAGACCTCGGGACTCCCCTTTTCATGAGCAGTTCTTC. Translation: CATSRPRDSPFHEQFF.

The chain joins TRBV6-1 to TRBJ1-2; 7 positions agree with TRBD1. J lost 2 bases, V lost 3 bases, and 3 bases had no gene match. The CDR3 length is 14 residues. The germline V gene encodes CDR1 MNHNS and CDR2 SASEGT. The CDR3 DNA reads TGTGCCAGCAGTGAGGAGACAGGGAACTATGGCTACACCTTC. Translated: CASSEETGNYGYTF.